This passage covers 6 T cell receptor beta chains from one sample sequenced in a study of blood T cells in healthy people across ages. Alongside a J-beta primer mix, a sample-barcoded 5' primer served in a second PCR lasting about 6 to 11 cycles. TCRdb used MiXCR to reprocess the 5' RACE reads, holding one entry per CDR3 protein. The table includes roughly 1.5 million distinct CDR3 sequences, about 45% detected once. Sample: blood. Receptors were obtained from a woman between 18 and 29 years old in good health.

In its sample, this clonotype was seen a few times. The chain is built from TRBV20-1 and TRBJ1-2; unclear D gene. The CDR3 sequence is 12 residues long. Trimming pared 5 bases from V and 2 bases from J, leaving 9 bases between. Germline CDR1 is DFQATT and CDR2 is SNEGSKA (reference sequence). CDR3: CSAAGLNYGYTF. The DNA of the CDR3 is TGCAGTGCTGCGGGCTTGAACTATGGCTACACCTTC.

The CDR3 here is CSVRQGSGYEQYF. The CDR3 coding sequence is TGCAGCGTGAGGCAGGGGTCGGGTTACGAGCAGTACTTC. The chain recombines TRBV29-1 with TRBJ2-5; D possibly corresponds to TRBD1 (6 bases). The tail of the sequence fits TRBJ2-7 better, so the J call may be wrong. This CDR3 is built from 13 residues. Germline values: CDR1 SQVTM, CDR2 ANQGSEA.

This clonotype has a handful of counts. The V and J genes are TRBV4-3 and TRBJ1-1, with 7 bases matching TRBD1. CDR1 is LGHNA and CDR2 is YSLEER in the germline V gene. This CDR3 comprises 15 residues. J lost 1 base, V lost 3 bases, and 5 bases had no gene match. CDR3 protein: CASSQGTVANTEAFF. CDR3 coding DNA: TGCGCCAGCAGCCAGGGGACAGTGGCGAACACTGAAGCTTTCTTT.

This clonotype was observed a few times. In nucleotides, the CDR3 is TGTGCCAGCAGCCGCAAAAACTACAATGAGCAGTACTTC. Translation gives CASSRKNYNEQYF. The chain couples TRBV7-8 to TRBJ2-7, with D unresolved. Trimming stripped 5 bases from V and 7 bases from J, with 15 bases between. Germline loops: CDR1 SGHVS, CDR2 FQNEAQ. The CDR3 runs to 13 residues.

The chain has TRBV29-1 and TRBJ2-4; TRBD1 matches at 8 bases. The J call is uncertain, as TRBJ2-7 better fits the DNA end. This CDR3 has 12 amino acids. Per the germline V gene, CDR1 is SQVTM and CDR2 is ANQGSEA. The CDR3 DNA follows: TGCAGCGTTCGGACAGGGACGAACGAGCAGTACTTC. As protein: CSVRTGTNEQYF.

The chain is built from TRBV20-1 and TRBJ2-3; weak D call: TRBD1 (6 bases). This CDR3 comprises 15 residues. V shed 0 bases and J shed 2 bases, with 12 bases lying between them. CDR1 and CDR2 (germline): DFQATT, SNEGSKA (reference sequence). CDR3 sequence (DNA): TGCAGTGCTAGAGATCCGAGGGGGAACACAGATACGCAGTATTTT. As protein: CSARDPRGNTDTQYF.